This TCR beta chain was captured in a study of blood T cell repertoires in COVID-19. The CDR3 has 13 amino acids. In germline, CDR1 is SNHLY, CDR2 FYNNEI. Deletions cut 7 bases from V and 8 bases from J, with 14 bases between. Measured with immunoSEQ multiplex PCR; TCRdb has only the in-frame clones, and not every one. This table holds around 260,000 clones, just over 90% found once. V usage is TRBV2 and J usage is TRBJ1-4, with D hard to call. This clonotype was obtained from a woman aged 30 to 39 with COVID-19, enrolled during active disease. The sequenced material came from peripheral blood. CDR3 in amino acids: CASKPNPGEKLFF. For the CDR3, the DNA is TGTGCCAGCAAGCCAAACCCGGGGGAAAAACTGTTTTTT.